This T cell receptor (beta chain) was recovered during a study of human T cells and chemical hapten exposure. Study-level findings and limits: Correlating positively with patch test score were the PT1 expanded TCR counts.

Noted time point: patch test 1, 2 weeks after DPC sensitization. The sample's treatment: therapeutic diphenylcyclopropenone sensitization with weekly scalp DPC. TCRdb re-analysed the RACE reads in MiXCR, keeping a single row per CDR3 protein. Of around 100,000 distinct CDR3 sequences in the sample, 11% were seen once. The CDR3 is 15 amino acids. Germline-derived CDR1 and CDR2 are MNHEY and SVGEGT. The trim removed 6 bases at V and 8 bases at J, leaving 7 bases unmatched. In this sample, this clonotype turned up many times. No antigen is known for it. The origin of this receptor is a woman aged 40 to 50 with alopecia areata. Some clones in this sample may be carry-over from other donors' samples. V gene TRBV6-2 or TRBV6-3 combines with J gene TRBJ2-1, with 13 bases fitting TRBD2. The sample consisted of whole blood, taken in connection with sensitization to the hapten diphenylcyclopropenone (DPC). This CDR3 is CASRSGTSGIYEQFF. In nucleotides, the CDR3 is TGTGCCAGCAGATCCGGGACTAGCGGGATATATGAGCAGTTCTTC.